The clone carrying this TCR beta chain came up once. Its antigen remains unidentified. The CDR3 consists of 15 residues. Per the germline V gene, CDR1 is SGHRS and CDR2 is YFSETQ. V gave up 3 bases and J gave up 0 bases; unmatched junction bases: 5. PCR employed 60 Vbeta and 13 Jbeta primers. Original methodology: In a later analysis, the count reached about 80 million unique TCR beta chains, with 10 million to 14 million shared. The table came from immunoSEQ multiplex PCR; TCRdb's copy has only in-frame clones and leaves some out. V, J and clone size derive from that table, while D and trimming were established from the DNA sequence. Altogether about 160,000 clones are present, roughly four fifths being singletons, with the ten largest covering about 1.9%. This sample was included in a study of cytomegalovirus exposure and HLA in healthy donors. As for the study in general: As released early, the data held about 85 million unique TCRs from HLA-typed donors.

Findings and caveats of the study: Prediction of most subjects' HLA-A and HLA-B alleles by TCR beta sequences was reportedly accurate.

This receptor was identified in a woman between 18 and 30 years old in good health and CMV-seronegative. Sample: PBMCs. The J gene is TRBJ1-1, the V gene TRBV5-1; the match to TRBD1 covers 7 bases. The CDR3 protein is CASSSRDSMNTEAFF. In DNA form, the CDR3 reads TGCGCCAGCAGCTCGAGGGACAGCATGAACACTGAAGCTTTCTTT.